A selection of T cell receptor beta chains follows, all from one sample in a study of cytomegalovirus exposure and HLA in healthy donors. Sequencing used immunoSEQ multiplex PCR; TCRdb keeps in-frame clones, though not all of them. The top ten hold just over 3% of the sample, which has around 70,000 clones, 91% seen once. Sequenced sample: PBMCs. These receptors originate from a man younger than 35 in good health and CMV-seronegative. The CDR3 runs from the conserved cysteine through the conserved F or W. A D gene is named only where the DNA matches it firmly. Not every row has a clone size; where given, it reads once, few, many or a size class.

size	D	J	V	CDR3	DNA
.	.	TRBJ2-3	TRBV27	CASSPSQGSPDTQYF	TGTGCCAGCAGTCCTTCGCAGGGCAGCCCAGATACGCAGTATTTT
.	.	TRBJ1-1	TRBV19	CASSDRSRNTEAFF	TGTGCCAGTAGTGACAGGAGCCGGAACACTGAAGCTTTCTTT
.	.	TRBJ1-1	TRBV6-6	CASSYINGNTEAFF	TGTGCCAGCAGTTACATCAACGGGAACACTGAAGCTTTCTTT
.	.	TRBJ2-7	TRBV5-6	CASSLGPEQYF	TGTGCCAGCAGCTTGGGGCCCGAGCAGTACTTC
.	.	TRBJ2-1	TRBV7-3	CASSLFERVRYNEQFF	TGTGCCAGCAGCTTATTCGAGAGGGTAAGGTACAATGAGCAGTTCTTC
many	.	TRBJ2-7	TRBV4-3	CASSQDVQYEQYF	TGCGCCAGCAGCCAAGATGTGCAGTACGAGCAGTACTTC
once	.	TRBJ1-5	TRBV5-4	CASSLDQASNQPQHF	TGTGCCAGCAGCTTGGATCAAGCCAGCAATCAGCCCCAGCATTTT
.	TRBD1	TRBJ1-3	TRBV27	CASSWTQGNTIYF	TGTGCCAGCAGTTGGACACAGGGGAACACCATATATTTT
.	.	TRBJ2-7	TRBV4-1	CASSLISGTYEQYF	TGCGCCAGCAGCCTGATCAGCGGAACCTACGAGCAGTACTTC
.	TRBD1	TRBJ2-7	TRBV9	CASSTRTGATYEQYF	TGTGCCAGCAGCACCCGGACAGGGGCCACCTACGAGCAGTACTTC
.	.	TRBJ2-1	TRBV5-5	CASSLSGGVEDEQFF	TGTGCCAGCAGCTTGTCCGGCGGGGTTGAAGATGAGCAGTTCTTC
.	TRBD1	TRBJ2-7	TRBV5-1	CASSWGFRDRVTYEQYF	TGCGCCAGCAGCTGGGGGTTCCGGGACAGGGTTACCTACGAGCAGTACTTC
.	TRBD2	TRBJ2-1	TRBV6-4	CASSDAGGSYNEQFF	TGTGCCAGCAGTGACGCGGGAGGGTCCTACAATGAGCAGTTCTTC
.	TRBD1	TRBJ1-5	TRBV29-1	CSVSGGGQPQHF	TGCAGCGTTTCAGGGGGCGGGCAGCCCCAGCATTTT
.	TRBD2	TRBJ2-1	TRBV7-3	CASSLGLVGEQFF	TGTGCCAGCAGCTTGGGACTAGTTGGTGAGCAGTTCTTC